In this sample, the clone carrying this T cell receptor (beta chain) turned up a few times. Its specificity is unknown. This sample is part of a study of post-analysis software for immune sequencing data. Study context: The disease courses spanned relapsing-remitting, secondary progressive and progressive-relapsing forms of multiple sclerosis.

The study's findings and limits: Among multiple sclerosis patients, normalized Chao1 diversity was significantly below that of controls. The study found TRBV5-6, TRBV5-1 and TRBV20-1 among 4 or 5 TRBV segments more frequent in patients than controls.

Presence of unique molecular identifiers characterized the TCR beta cDNA libraries. cDNA molecules numbering 400,000 to 550,000 came from about 0.94 to 9.7 million T cells. Each CDR3 protein is one row after TCRdb ran MiXCR on the PCR reads. The repertoire has about 500,000 distinct CDR3 sequences, less than 45% of them found once; the top ten carry around 10%. The CDR3 contains 16 residues. V lost 5 bases to trimming and J lost 0 bases, with 11 bases between them. The clonotype originates from a girl between 10 and 17 years old with multiple sclerosis. The chain employs TRBV12-3 or TRBV12-4 and TRBJ2-6, with D tentatively TRBD1 or TRBD2 (5 bases each). Sequencing was carried out using blood. The CDR3 region is CASSRGLSSGANVLTF. The CDR3 nucleotides read TGTGCCAGCAGTCGGGGCCTTAGCTCTGGGGCCAACGTCCTGACTTTC.